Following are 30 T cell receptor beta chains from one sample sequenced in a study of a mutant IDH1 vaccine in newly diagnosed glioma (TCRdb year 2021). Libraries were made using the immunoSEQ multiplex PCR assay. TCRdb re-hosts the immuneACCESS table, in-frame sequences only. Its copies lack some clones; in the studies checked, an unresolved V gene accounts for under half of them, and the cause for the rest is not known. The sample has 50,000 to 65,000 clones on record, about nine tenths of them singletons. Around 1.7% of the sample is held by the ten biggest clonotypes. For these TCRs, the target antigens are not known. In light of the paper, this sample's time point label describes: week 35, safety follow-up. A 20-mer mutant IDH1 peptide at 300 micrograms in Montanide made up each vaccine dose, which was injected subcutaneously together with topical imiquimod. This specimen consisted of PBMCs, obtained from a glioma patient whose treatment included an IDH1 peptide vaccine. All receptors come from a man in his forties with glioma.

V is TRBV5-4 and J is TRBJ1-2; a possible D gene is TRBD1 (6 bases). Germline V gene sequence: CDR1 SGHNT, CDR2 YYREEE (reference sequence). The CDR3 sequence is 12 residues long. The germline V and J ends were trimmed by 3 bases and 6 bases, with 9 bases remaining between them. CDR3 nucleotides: TGTGCCAGCAGCTCCTCAGGGGATGGCTACACCTTC. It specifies CASSSSGDGYTF.

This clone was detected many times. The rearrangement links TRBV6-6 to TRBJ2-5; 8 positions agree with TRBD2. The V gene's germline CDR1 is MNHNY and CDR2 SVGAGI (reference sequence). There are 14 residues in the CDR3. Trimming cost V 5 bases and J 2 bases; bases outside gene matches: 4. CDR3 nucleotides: TGTGCCAGCAGTCGCGGGAGGTTACAAGAGACCCAGTACTTC. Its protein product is CASSRGRLQETQYF.

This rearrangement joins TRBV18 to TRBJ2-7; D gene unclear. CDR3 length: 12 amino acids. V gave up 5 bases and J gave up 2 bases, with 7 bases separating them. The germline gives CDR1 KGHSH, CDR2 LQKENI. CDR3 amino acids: CASSTSTYEQYF. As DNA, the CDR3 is TGTGCCAGCTCAACCAGCACCTACGAGCAGTACTTC.

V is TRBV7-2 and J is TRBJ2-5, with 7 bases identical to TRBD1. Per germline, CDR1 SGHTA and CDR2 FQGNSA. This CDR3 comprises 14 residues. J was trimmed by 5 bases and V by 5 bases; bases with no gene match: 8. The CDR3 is CASSTTGYLETQYF. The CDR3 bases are TGTGCCAGCAGCACGACAGGGTATCTCGAGACCCAGTACTTC.

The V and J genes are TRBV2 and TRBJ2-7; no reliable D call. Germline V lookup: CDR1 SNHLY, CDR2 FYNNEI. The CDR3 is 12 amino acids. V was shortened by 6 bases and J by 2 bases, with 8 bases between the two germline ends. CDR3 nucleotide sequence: TGTGCCAGCAGGACACCACCCTACGAGCAGTACTTC. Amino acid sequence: CASRTPPYEQYF.

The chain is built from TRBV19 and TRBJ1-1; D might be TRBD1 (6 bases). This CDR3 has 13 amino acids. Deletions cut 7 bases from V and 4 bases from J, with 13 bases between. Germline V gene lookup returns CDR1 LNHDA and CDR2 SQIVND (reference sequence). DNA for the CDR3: TGTGCCAGTAAGTGGAGGGGGGGCACTGAAGCTTTCTTT. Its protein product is CASKWRGGTEAFF.

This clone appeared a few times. The CDR3 loop reads CASSTRGEGGVDYGYTF. The CDR3, as DNA: TGTGCCAGCAGCACACGCGGGGAGGGGGGAGTTGACTATGGCTACACCTTC. The V call is TRBV9, the J call TRBJ1-2, with a tentative D call TRBD1 (6 bases). This CDR3 spans 17 amino acids. Germline assignment: CDR1 SGDLS and CDR2 YYNGEE. The V gene lost 4 bases and the J gene lost 3 bases, with 22 bases spanning the gap. The full variable domain, its missing parts supplied by reference TRBV9 and TRBJ1-2, is DSGVTQTPKHLITATGQRVTLRCSPRSGDLSVYWYQQSLDQGLQFLIQYYNGEERAKGNILERFSAQQFPDLHSELNLSSLELGDSALYFCASSTRGEGGVDYGYTFGSGTRLTVV.

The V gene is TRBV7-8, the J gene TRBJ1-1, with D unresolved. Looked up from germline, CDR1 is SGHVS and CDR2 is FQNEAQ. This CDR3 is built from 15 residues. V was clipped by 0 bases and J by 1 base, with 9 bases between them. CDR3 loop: CASSLASSPNTEAFF. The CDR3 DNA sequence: TGTGCCAGCAGCTTAGCGTCGTCACCGAACACTGAAGCTTTCTTT. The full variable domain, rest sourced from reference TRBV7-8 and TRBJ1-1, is GAGVSQSPRYKVAKRGQDVALRCDPISGHVSLFWYQQALGQGPEFLTYFQNEAQLDKSGLPSDRFFAERPEGSVSTLKIQRTQQEDSAVYLCASSLASSPNTEAFFGQGTRLTVV.

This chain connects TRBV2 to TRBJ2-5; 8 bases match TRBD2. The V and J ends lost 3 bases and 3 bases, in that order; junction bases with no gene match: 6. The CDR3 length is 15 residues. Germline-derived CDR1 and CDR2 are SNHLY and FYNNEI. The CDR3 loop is CASSDWAGGKETQYF. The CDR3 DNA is TGTGCCAGCAGTGATTGGGCGGGAGGAAAAGAGACCCAGTACTTC.

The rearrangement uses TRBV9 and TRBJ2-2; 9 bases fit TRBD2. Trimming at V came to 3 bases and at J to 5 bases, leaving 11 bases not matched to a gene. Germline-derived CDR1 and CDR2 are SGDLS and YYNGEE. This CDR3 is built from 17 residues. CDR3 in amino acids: CASSARRTSGSTGELFF. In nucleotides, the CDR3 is TGTGCCAGCAGCGCGCGACGAACTAGCGGGTCGACCGGGGAGCTGTTTTTT.

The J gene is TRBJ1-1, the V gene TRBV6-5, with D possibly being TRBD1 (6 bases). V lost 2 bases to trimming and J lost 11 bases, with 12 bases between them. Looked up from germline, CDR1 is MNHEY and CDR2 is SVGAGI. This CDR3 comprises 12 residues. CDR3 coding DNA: TGTGCCAGCAGTTACCGAGGGGGGGCCGCTTTCTTT. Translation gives CASSYRGGAAFF.

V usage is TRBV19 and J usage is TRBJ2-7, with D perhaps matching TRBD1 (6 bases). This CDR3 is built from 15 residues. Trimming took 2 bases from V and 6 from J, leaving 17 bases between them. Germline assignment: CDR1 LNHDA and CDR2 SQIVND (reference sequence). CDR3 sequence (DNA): TGTGCCAGTAGTATATCAAGGGCAGGGGCTGCCGAGCAGTACTTC. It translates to CASSISRAGAAEQYF.

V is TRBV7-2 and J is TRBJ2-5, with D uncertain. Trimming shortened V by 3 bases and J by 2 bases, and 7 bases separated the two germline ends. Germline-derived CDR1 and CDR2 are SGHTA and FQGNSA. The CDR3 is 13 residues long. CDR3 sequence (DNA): TGTGCCAGCAGCTTTCAGCGTCAAGAGACCCAGTACTTC. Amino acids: CASSFQRQETQYF.

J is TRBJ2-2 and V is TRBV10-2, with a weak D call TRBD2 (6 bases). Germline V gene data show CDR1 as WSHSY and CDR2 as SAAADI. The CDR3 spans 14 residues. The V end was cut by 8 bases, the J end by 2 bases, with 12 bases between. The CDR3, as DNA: TGCGCCAGCCGGCGGGATGGCAACACCGGGGAGCTGTTTTTT. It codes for CASRRDGNTGELFF.

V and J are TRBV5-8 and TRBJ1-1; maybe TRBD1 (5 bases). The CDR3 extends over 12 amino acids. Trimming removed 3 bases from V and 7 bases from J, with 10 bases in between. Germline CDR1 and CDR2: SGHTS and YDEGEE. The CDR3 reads CASSWLGGEAFF. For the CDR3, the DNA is TGTGCCAGCAGCTGGCTCGGGGGTGAAGCTTTCTTT.

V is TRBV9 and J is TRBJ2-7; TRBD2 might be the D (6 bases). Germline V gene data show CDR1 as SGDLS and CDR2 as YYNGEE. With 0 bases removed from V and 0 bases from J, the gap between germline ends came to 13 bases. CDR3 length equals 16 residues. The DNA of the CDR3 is TGTGCCAGCAGCGTAGAGGGCGGGGTTGGCTCCTACGAGCAGTACTTC. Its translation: CASSVEGGVGSYEQYF.

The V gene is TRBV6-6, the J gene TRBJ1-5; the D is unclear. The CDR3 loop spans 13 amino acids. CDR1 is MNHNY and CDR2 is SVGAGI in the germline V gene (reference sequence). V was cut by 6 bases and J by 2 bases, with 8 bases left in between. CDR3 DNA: TGTGCCAGCAGGGTGGTAGGCAATCAGCCCCAGCATTTT. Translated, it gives CASRVVGNQPQHF.

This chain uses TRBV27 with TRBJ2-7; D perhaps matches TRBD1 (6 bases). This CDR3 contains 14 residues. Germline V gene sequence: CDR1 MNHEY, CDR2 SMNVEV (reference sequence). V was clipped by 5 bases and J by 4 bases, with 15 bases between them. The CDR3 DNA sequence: TGTGCCAGCAGTCCCAGGGCAGGGGCGTACGAGCAGTACTTC. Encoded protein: CASSPRAGAYEQYF.

CDR3 sequence: CASSLGGGHFSYEQYF. The CDR3 DNA follows: TGTGCCAGCAGCTTAGGAGGAGGACACTTCTCCTACGAGCAGTACTTC. V gene TRBV7-9 combines with J gene TRBJ2-7; D is perhaps TRBD1 or TRBD2 (5 bases each). The germline gives CDR1 SEHNR, CDR2 FQNEAQ (reference sequence). The germline V and J ends were trimmed by 1 base and 0 bases, with 13 bases remaining between them. The CDR3 length is 16 residues.

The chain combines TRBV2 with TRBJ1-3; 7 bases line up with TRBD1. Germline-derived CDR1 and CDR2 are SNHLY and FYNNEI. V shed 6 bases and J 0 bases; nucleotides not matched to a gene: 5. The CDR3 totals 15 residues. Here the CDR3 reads CASRDRDLSGNTIYF. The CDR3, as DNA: TGTGCCAGCAGAGACAGGGATCTCTCTGGAAACACCATATATTTT.

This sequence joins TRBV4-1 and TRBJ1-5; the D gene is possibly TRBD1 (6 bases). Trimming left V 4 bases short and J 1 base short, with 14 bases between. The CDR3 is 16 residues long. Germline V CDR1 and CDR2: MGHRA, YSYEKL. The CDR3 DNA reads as TGCGCCAGCAGCCCGGCGGCGGGGGGCAGCAATCAGCCCCAGCATTTT. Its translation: CASSPAAGGSNQPQHF.

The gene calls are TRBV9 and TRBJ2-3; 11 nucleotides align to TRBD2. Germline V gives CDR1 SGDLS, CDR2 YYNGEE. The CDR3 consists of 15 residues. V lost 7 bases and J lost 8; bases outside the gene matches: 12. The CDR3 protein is CASLRGAGTSGTQYF. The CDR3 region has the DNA TGTGCCAGCCTTAGGGGCGCCGGGACTAGCGGTACGCAGTATTTT.

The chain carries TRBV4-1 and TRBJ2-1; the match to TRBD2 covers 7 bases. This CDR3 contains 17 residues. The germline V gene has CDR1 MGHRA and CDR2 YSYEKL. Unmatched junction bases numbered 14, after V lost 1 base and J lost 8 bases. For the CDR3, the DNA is TGCGCCAGCAGCCAAGGGATGGAGGGAGGGCCTGGGGATGAGCAGTTCTTC. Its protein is CASSQGMEGGPGDEQFF.

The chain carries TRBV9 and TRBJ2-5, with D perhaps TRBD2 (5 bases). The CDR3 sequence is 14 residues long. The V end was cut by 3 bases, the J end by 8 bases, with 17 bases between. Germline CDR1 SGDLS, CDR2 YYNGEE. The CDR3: CASSEDFFTRTQYF. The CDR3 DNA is TGTGCCAGCAGCGAGGACTTCTTTACTAGAACCCAGTACTTC.

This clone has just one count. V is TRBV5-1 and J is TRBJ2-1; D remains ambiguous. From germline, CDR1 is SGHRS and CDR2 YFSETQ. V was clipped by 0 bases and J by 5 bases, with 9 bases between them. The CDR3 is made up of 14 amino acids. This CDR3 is CASSLGLDNNEQFF. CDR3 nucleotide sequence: TGCGCCAGCAGCTTGGGGTTAGATAACAATGAGCAGTTCTTC.

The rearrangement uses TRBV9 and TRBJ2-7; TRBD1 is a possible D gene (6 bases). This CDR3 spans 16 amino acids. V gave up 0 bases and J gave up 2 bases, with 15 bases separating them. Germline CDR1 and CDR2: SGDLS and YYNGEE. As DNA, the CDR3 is TGTGCCAGCAGCGTAGGAACAGGGAAGCTCACCTACGAGCAGTACTTC. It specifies CASSVGTGKLTYEQYF.

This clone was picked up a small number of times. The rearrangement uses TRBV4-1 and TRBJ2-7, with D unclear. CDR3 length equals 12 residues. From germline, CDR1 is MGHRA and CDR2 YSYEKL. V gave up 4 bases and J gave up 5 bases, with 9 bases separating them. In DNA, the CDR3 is TGCGCCAGCAGCCCCCCTGGGGACGAGCAGTACTTC. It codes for CASSPPGDEQYF.

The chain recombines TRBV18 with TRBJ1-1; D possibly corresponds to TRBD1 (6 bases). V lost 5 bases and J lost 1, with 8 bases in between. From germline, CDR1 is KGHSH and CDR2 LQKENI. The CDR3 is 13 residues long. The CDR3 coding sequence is TGTGCCAGCTCAGCGGACAGGAACACTGAAGCTTTCTTT. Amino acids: CASSADRNTEAFF.

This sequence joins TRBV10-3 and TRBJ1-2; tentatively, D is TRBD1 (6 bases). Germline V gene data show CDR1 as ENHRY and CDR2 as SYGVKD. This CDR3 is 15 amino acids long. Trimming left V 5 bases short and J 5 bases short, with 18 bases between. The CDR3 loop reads CAISPWTANRYGYTF. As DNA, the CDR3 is TGTGCCATCAGTCCCTGGACAGCAAATCGTTATGGCTACACCTTC.

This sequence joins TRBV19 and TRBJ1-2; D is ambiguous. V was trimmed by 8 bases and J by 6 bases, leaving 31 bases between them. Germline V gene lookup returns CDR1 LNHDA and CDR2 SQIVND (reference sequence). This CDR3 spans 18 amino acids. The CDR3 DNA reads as TGTGCCAGTGCCAGAATCGGAATGGGCCCCCCTATCGGACATGGCTACACCTTC. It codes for CASARIGMGPPIGHGYTF.